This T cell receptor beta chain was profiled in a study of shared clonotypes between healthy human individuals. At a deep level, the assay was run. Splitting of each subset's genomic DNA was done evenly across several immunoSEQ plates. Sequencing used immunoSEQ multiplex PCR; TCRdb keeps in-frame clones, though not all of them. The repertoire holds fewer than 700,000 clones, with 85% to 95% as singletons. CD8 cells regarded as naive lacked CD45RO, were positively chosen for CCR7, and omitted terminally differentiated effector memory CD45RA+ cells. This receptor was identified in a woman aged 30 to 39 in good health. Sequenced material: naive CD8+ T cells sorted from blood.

The chain's CDR3 is CASTIRGAPTDTQYF. CDR3 bases: TGCGCCAGTACCATACGAGGGGCACCCACAGATACGCAGTATTTT. V and J are TRBV5-1 and TRBJ2-3, with D tentatively TRBD1 or TRBD2 (5 bases each). CDR3 length: 15 residues. The V end lost 8 bases, the J end lost 2 bases, and 18 bases lay between the germline ends. Germline CDR1 SGHRS, CDR2 YFSETQ.